Each of the 14 T cell receptor beta chains below was sequenced from the same sample in a study of Tregs in tolerant kidney transplant recipients. The method was immunoSEQ multiplex PCR; TCRdb's version includes in-frame clones alone and lacks a portion of them. The sample consists of about 69,000 clones, roughly 89% of them appearing once. Sequencing was performed on CD4+ T cells from blood, taken before the transplant. These receptor sequences come from a human donor who received a combined kidney and bone marrow transplant.

The V call is TRBV14, the J call TRBJ2-5; 8 bases fit TRBD2. The CDR3 totals 17 residues. Germline values: CDR1 SGHDN, CDR2 FVKESK. Trimming took 0 bases from V and 8 from J; bases not matched to a gene: 14. The CDR3 region has the DNA TGTGCCAGCAGCCAAGATCGGTCGAGCGGGAGAGGGGAAACCCAGTACTTC. Encoded protein: CASSQDRSSGRGETQYF.

The V gene is TRBV21-1, the J gene TRBJ2-7; the table calls TRBD1, which could not be checked here. TRBV21-1 is flagged as a pseudogene. There are 16 residues in the CDR3. In DNA form, the CDR3 reads TGTGCCAGCAGCAAAGCGGGACAGGGACCATATACCGAGCAGTACTTC. Protein: CASSKAGQGPYTEQYF.

The V gene is TRBV28, the J gene TRBJ2-3, with D maybe TRBD2 (5 bases). Germline V gene sequence: CDR1 MDHEN, CDR2 SYDVKM. The CDR3 contains 13 residues. Trimming removed 6 bases from V and 6 bases from J, with 13 bases in between. As DNA, the CDR3 is TGTGCCAGCAGCGGGAACTCGGGGGATACGCAGTATTTT. It encodes CASSGNSGDTQYF.

The chain has TRBV9 and TRBJ2-2; 7 bases are shared with TRBD2. CDR1 is SGDLS, CDR2 YYNGEE, per germline. The CDR3 runs to 16 residues. After removal of 4 bases from V and 5 bases from J, the junction contained 11 bases not matched to a gene. CDR3 bases: TGTGCCAGCAGCCTCGCGGGGGAGAGGCGGACCGGGGAGCTGTTTTTT. Encoded protein: CASSLAGERRTGELFF.

This sequence joins TRBV10-1 and TRBJ2-7; 8 bases fit TRBD2. This CDR3 is 13 amino acids long. V lost 3 bases and J lost 6; bases outside the gene matches: 4. CDR1 and CDR2 from the germline V gene are WNHNN and SYGVQD (reference sequence). The DNA for the CDR3 is TGCGCCAGCAGTGAAAGCGGGAGAGGCGAGCAGTACTTC. Translating it yields CASSESGRGEQYF.

The CDR3 reads CASSVDSVYGYTF. The DNA of the CDR3 is TGTGCCAGCAGTGTCGACAGCGTCTATGGCTACACCTTC. This chain uses TRBV28 with TRBJ1-2; perhaps TRBD1 as D (5 bases). This CDR3 is built from 13 residues. Trimming shortened V by 5 bases and J by 4 bases, and 11 bases separated the two germline ends. The germline CDR1 and CDR2 sequences are MDHEN and SYDVKM.

J is TRBJ2-7 and V is TRBV30, with D maybe TRBD2 (5 bases). The CDR3 has 13 amino acids. V shed 3 bases and J shed 3 bases, with 12 bases lying between them. The germline V gene has CDR1 GTSNPN and CDR2 SVGIG (reference sequence). The CDR3 nucleotides read TGTGCCTGGAGAACCGGGAACCTCTACGAGCAGTACTTC. Protein sequence: CAWRTGNLYEQYF.

The V gene is TRBV5-1, the J gene TRBJ1-5, with TRBD1 matching 8 bases. The CDR3 covers 15 residues. In germline, CDR1 is SGHRS, CDR2 YFSETQ. Trimming cost V 4 bases and J 0 bases; bases outside gene matches: 3. CDR3 protein: CASSMTGVSNQPQHF. The CDR3 nucleotides are TGCGCCAGCAGCATGACAGGGGTTAGCAATCAGCCCCAGCATTTT.

V and J are TRBV11-2 and TRBJ2-1; possibly TRBD2 for D (6 bases). CDR1 SGHAT and CDR2 FQNNGV come from the germline V gene. The ends were cut back, 5 bases at V and 0 bases at J, with 20 bases in the middle. The CDR3 is 18 residues long. Here the CDR3 reads CASSLLSFTGSSYNEQFF. The CDR3 DNA reads as TGTGCCAGCAGCCTACTTTCCTTTACCGGGAGCTCCTACAATGAGCAGTTCTTC. The full variable domain, its missing parts supplied by reference TRBV11-2 and TRBJ2-1, is EAGVAQSPRYKIIEKRQSVAFWCNPISGHATLYWYQQILGQGPKLLIQFQNNGVVDDSQLPKDRFSAERLKGVDSTLKIQPAKLEDSAVYLCASSLLSFTGSSYNEQFFGPGTRLTVL.

The chain employs TRBV6-5 and TRBJ2-7; TRBD2 matches 11 bases. The CDR3 runs 16 residues. Germline V gene sequence: CDR1 MNHEY, CDR2 SVGAGI. V lost 0 bases, J lost 3 bases, and 4 bases stayed unmatched. CDR3 bases: TGTGCCAGCAGTTACTCGGCACTAGCGGGAGTCTACGAGCAGTACTTC. This gives the protein CASSYSALAGVYEQYF.

The chain links TRBV7-2 to TRBJ1-2; D might be TRBD1 (6 bases). The CDR3 consists of 14 residues. V was trimmed by 1 base and J by 8 bases, leaving 14 bases between them. Germline V gene lookup returns CDR1 SGHTA and CDR2 FQGNSA. Here the CDR3 reads CASSLDTGTGGYTF. The DNA of the CDR3 is TGTGCCAGCAGCTTAGACACAGGGACGGGAGGCTACACCTTC.

The chain carries TRBV16 and TRBJ1-3, with D unclear. CDR3 length: 14 residues. Per germline, CDR1 KGHSY and CDR2 FQNENV. Trimming took 0 bases from V and 4 from J, leaving 7 bases between them. For the CDR3, the DNA is TGTGCCAGCAGCCAATCGGCGGCAGGAAACACCATATATTTT. Its protein is CASSQSAAGNTIYF. The full variable domain, in which reference TRBV16 and TRBJ1-3 provide the parts outside the CDR3, is GEEVAQTPKHLVRGEGQKAKLYCAPIKGHSYVFWYQQVLKNEFKFLISFQNENVFDETGMPKERFSAKCLPNSPCSLEIQATKLEDSAVYFCASSQSAAGNTIYFGEGSWLTVV.

The chain combines TRBV5-1 with TRBJ2-7; D perhaps matches TRBD1 (5 bases). Germline V gene data show CDR1 as SGHRS and CDR2 as YFSETQ. CDR3 length equals 14 residues. V was shortened by 0 bases and J by 0 bases, with 7 bases between the two germline ends. The CDR3 spells CASSLGTNSYEQYF. As DNA, the CDR3 is TGCGCCAGCAGCTTGGGGACAAACTCCTACGAGCAGTACTTC. The variable domain in full, with the rest retrieved from reference TRBV5-1 and TRBJ2-7, is KAGVTQTPRYLIKTRGQQVTLSCSPISGHRSVSWYQQTPGQGLQFLFEYFSETQRNKGNFPGRFSGRQFSNSRSEMNVSTLELGDSALYLCASSLGTNSYEQYFGPGTRLTVT.

In DNA, the CDR3 is TGTGCCAGCAGCAAAGACGGACAGCGGAGGTTCTTC. Amino acid sequence: CASSKDGQRRFF. The V and J genes are TRBV7-2 and TRBJ2-1, with TRBD1 as a possible D gene (6 bases). Trimming shortened V by 5 bases and J by 15 bases, and 17 bases separated the two germline ends. Germline CDR1 SGHTA, CDR2 FQGNSA. This CDR3 comprises 12 residues.